Here is one TCR beta chain with its context. The record originates from a study of beta chain features in type 1 diabetes. Reverse transcription of all isolated RNA meant that expressed TCRB transcripts were sequenced. Sequencing used immunoSEQ multiplex PCR; TCRdb keeps in-frame clones, though not all of them. This sample yields about 240,000 clones, of which 25% to 35% are seen a single time; 4% belongs to the top ten. Around 110 mL of blood, on average, came from one heparinised draw per donor. Based on CD45RO/CCR7/CD25/CD127/CD95/CD27, CD4+ regulatory, stem cell-like memory, naive and central memory cells were sorted. V shed 4 bases and J shed 5 bases, with 15 bases lying between them. Germline assignment: CDR1 SQVTM and CDR2 ANQGSEA. This CDR3 spans 13 amino acids.

The chain employs TRBV29-1 and TRBJ2-7, with D perhaps matching TRBD1 (5 bases). This TCR was sampled from a man younger than 45 in good health. The source material was central memory CD4+ T cells from blood. This CDR3 is CSVGFGRADEQYF. The CDR3 region has the DNA TGCAGCGTTGGTTTCGGCAGGGCAGACGAGCAGTACTTC.